This note documents a single T cell receptor beta chain sequence. Researchers took RNA transcripts and amplified the TCR beta CDR3 regions from them. HTBI primers were the set used in a first-round RT-PCR of the TCR CDR3. TCRdb analysed the multiplex PCR reads with MiXCR anew, one entry per CDR3 protein. The sample shows 450,000 to 600,000 distinct CDR3 sequences, 20% of them seen only once. V was cut by 3 bases and J by 6 bases, with 14 bases left in between. Germline assignment: CDR1 SGHVS and CDR2 FQNEAQ. This CDR3 is built from 15 residues. This record belongs to a study of T cells in Graves' hyperthyroidism and ophthalmopathy.

The specimen was blood. The TCR originated in a man aged 40-55 years with Graves' ophthalmopathy. The rearrangement uses TRBV7-8 and TRBJ2-2, with a weak D call TRBD1 (5 bases). CDR3 bases: TGTGCCAGCAGCTTGGTTGGGGCGGAAGCCGGGGAGCTGTTTTTT. This codes for CASSLVGAEAGELFF.